This T cell receptor beta chain was identified during a study of TIL therapy for anti-PD-1-resistant metastatic lung cancer. This clone was detected only once. Trimming pared 5 bases from V and 10 bases from J, leaving 16 bases between. The CDR3 has 13 residues. From germline, CDR1 is PRHDT and CDR2 FYEKMQ (reference sequence). Sample time point: pre-treatment sample, taken before nivolumab and TIL therapy. Tumor tissue came from excised metastases, mostly pleural nodules or supraclavicular lymph nodes. The libraries were made with immunoSEQ v3. Some clones are missing from TCRdb's copy, which holds only in-frame ones; the method was immunoSEQ multiplex PCR. The sample yields approximately 27,000 clones, 55% to 80% seen once.

The source material was tumor tissue, sampled at baseline. The chain uses TRBV13 and TRBJ2-3, with D possibly TRBD2 on 6 matching bases. The source is a person aged 25 to 80 with non-small cell lung cancer. CDR3 bases: TGTGCCAGCAGCCCCCAATTTGCGGGGTCGCAGTATTTT. Protein product: CASSPQFAGSQYF.